This T cell receptor beta chain was profiled in a study of T-cell reconstitution after alpha-beta-depleted transplantation in children. V was pared by 2 bases and J by 0 bases, with 10 bases between. The CDR3 spans 15 residues. Germline V CDR1 and CDR2: MNHEY, SVGAGI. For TCRbeta, the library was prepared with unique molecular identifiers. Using its own MiXCR run on the PCR reads, TCRdb lists one record per CDR3 protein. The table has roughly 490,000 distinct CDR3 sequences, 10% to 12% seen once; the top ten hold 14%. The gene calls are TRBV6-5 and TRBJ1-1; D is possibly TRBD1 (6 bases). The origin of this receptor is a female patient aged 2-10 years who had a stem cell transplant for aplastic anemia, so the T cells may come from the graft donor. The sample consisted of PBMCs, mostly from graft donor cells, taken 180 days after TCRalphabeta/CD19-depleted stem cell transplant. The CDR3 reads CASSYGGGLNTEAFF. CDR3 coding DNA: TGTGCCAGCAGTTACGGGGGCGGATTGAACACTGAAGCTTTCTTT.